These 11 T cell receptor beta chains were all obtained from the same sample, sequenced in a study of T cell repertoires in cytomegalovirus infection. MiXCR, applied by TCRdb to the reads, yields one record per CDR3 protein. The table shows about 740,000 distinct CDR3 sequences, with 35% occurring only once. The source material was PBMCs. The source of these receptors is a human donor in good health (CMV status not recorded). Some clones in this sample may be carry-over from other donors' samples.

Ten or more counts support this clonotype. The V call is TRBV7-2, the J call TRBJ1-5, with 8 positions matching TRBD1. CDR1 and CDR2 (germline): SGHTA, FQGNSA. This CDR3 has 15 residues. V shed 5 bases and J 5 bases; nucleotides not matched to a gene: 8. CDR3 bases: TGTGCCAGCAGCGCCTCAGGGGGCGCCCATCAGCCCCAGCATTTT. As protein: CASSASGGAHQPQHF. The full variable domain, its missing parts supplied by reference TRBV7-2 and TRBJ1-5, is GAGVSQSPSNKVTEKGKDVELRCDPISGHTALYWYRQSLGQGLEFLIYFQGNSAPDKSGLPSDRFSAERTGGSVSTLTIQRTQQEDSAVYLCASSASGGAHQPQHFGDGTRLSIL.

This clonotype has a handful of counts. The chain employs TRBV6-5 and TRBJ2-2, with TRBD2 matching over 9 bases. The CDR3 extends over 19 amino acids. The V segment lost 2 bases and the J segment 7 bases; nucleotides outside the gene matches: 17. The germline gives CDR1 MNHEY, CDR2 SVGAGI. Written as DNA, the CDR3 is TGTGCCAGCAGTTACGTCCTTGGGGCGGGAGGGTCACACGACGGGGAGCTGTTTTTT. Amino acid sequence: CASSYVLGAGGSHDGELFF.

The chain employs TRBV5-6 and TRBJ2-7, with D maybe TRBD1 (6 bases). Trimming took off 4 bases at V and 4 bases at J, with 24 bases between the two ends. Germline CDR1 and CDR2: SGHDT and YYEEEE. The CDR3 length is 17 residues. The CDR3 DNA is TGTGCCAGCAGCCCGCGAAGAGGGGGTACGTGGTATTACGAGCAGTACTTC. Translating gives CASSPRRGGTWYYEQYF. Full variable domain (missing parts from reference TRBV5-6 and TRBJ2-7): DAGVTQSPTHLIKTRGQQVTLRCSPKSGHDTVSWYQQALGQGPQFIFQYYEEEERQRGNFPDRFSGHQFPNYSSELNVNALLLGDSALYLCASSPRRGGTWYYEQYFGPGTRLTVT.

This clonotype was picked up a small number of times. J is TRBJ2-2 and V is TRBV12-3 or TRBV12-4; 12 bases agree with TRBD1. The CDR3 runs 16 residues. V was clipped by 5 bases and J by 6 bases; unmatched bases: 7. CDR3 sequence reads: CASSQGTGGASGELFF. CDR3 coding DNA: TGTGCCAGCAGTCAAGGGACAGGGGGCGCCTCCGGGGAGCTGTTTTTT.

In this sample, this clonotype turned up a few times. This chain connects TRBV7-8 to TRBJ2-7; 7 bases agree with TRBD1. The CDR3 is made up of 15 amino acids. Germline CDR1 SGHVS, CDR2 FQNEAQ. Germline trimming cut 2 bases from V and 3 bases from J; bases unmatched to any gene: 7. CDR3 coding DNA: TGTGCCAGCAGCTTACCGGGACAGTCTCACTACGAGCAGTACTTC. The encoded protein is CASSLPGQSHYEQYF. Together with reference TRBV7-8 and TRBJ2-7, the CDR3 gives the full variable domain: GAGVSQSPRYKVAKRGQDVALRCDPISGHVSLFWYQQALGQGPEFLTYFQNEAQLDKSGLPSDRFFAERPEGSVSTLKIQRTQQEDSAVYLCASSLPGQSHYEQYFGPGTRLTVT.

V and J are TRBV28 and TRBJ1-2, with D possibly matching TRBD1 (6 bases). Trimming took off 4 bases at V and 5 bases at J, with 8 bases between the two ends. The CDR3 contains 12 residues. Germline V gives CDR1 MDHEN, CDR2 SYDVKM. The CDR3 region is CASSYREYGYTF. The CDR3 coding sequence is TGTGCCAGCAGTTACAGGGAGTATGGCTACACCTTC.

The chain uses TRBV7-6 and TRBJ2-6, with 7 bases lining up with TRBD1. CDR1 SGHVS and CDR2 FNYEAQ come from the germline V gene. The CDR3 length is 17 residues. V dropped 1 base and J dropped 0; count of bases not matched to a gene: 3. The CDR3 sequence is CASSLDAGGSGANVLTF. As DNA, the CDR3 is TGTGCCAGCAGCTTAGATGCAGGGGGCTCTGGGGCCAACGTCCTGACTTTC.

Remarks on this clonotype: The conserved phenylalanine or tryptophan is not found at the CDR3 terminus, so this likely reflects a read error. This chain links TRBV7-9 with TRBJ2-1, with 11 bases matching TRBD2. CDR1 and CDR2 (germline): SEHNR, FQNEAQ (reference sequence). The CDR3 consists of 17 residues. The V segment lost 4 bases and the J segment 1 base; nucleotides outside the gene matches: 6. CDR3 bases: TGTGCCAGCAGCTCTTCTGGGACTAGCGGATCCTACAATGAGCAGTTCCTC. Amino acid sequence: CASSSSGTSGSYNEQFL.

The gene calls are TRBV19 and TRBJ1-2; D is perhaps TRBD1 (5 bases). Germline CDR1 and CDR2: LNHDA and SQIVND (reference sequence). This CDR3 region has 16 residues. V dropped 3 bases and J dropped 6 bases, with 20 bases sitting between them. The CDR3 region has the DNA TGTGCCAGTAGTATGTCTCATCTCGGGGCCTTCGATGGCTACACCTTC. It encodes CASSMSHLGAFDGYTF.

This clonotype was recorded a few times. This chain joins TRBV28 and TRBJ1-2; TRBD1 matches 10 bases. Germline V CDR1 and CDR2: MDHEN, SYDVKM. The CDR3 contains 15 residues. J was trimmed by 5 bases and V by 6 bases; bases with no gene match: 9. CDR3 sequence: CASSIGQGEDYGYTF. CDR3 DNA sequence: TGTGCCAGCAGCATTGGACAGGGGGAGGATTATGGCTACACCTTC.

The chain is built from TRBV19 and TRBJ2-5; 8 bases match TRBD1. CDR3 length: 15 residues. V lost 5 bases to trimming and J lost 5 bases; unmatched junction nucleotides: 10. Germline V lookup: CDR1 LNHDA, CDR2 SQIVND (reference sequence). This CDR3 is CASSFRDRTRETQYF. CDR3 sequence (DNA): TGTGCCAGTAGTTTCCGGGACAGGACGAGGGAGACCCAGTACTTC.